This T cell receptor beta chain was sequenced in a study of blood T cell repertoires in COVID-19. Recruitment covered about 25 US areas and drew participants whose ages spanned roughly 18 to 100 years. Clinical history as reported by participants underpinned cohort assignment. Donors of Cohort 3 who recovered were those that had two negative PCRs, clearance, or symptom resolution. Original data processing: The authors estimated nucleated cell counts from reference gene primer amplification. TCRdb's table, derived via immunoSEQ multiplex PCR, lists solely in-frame clones and lacks some. V, J and clone size derive from that table, while D and trimming were established from the DNA sequence. The sample holds roughly 360,000 clones, around 83% seen once. CDR3 length: 17 amino acids. V was pared by 4 bases and J by 2 bases, with 10 bases of the junction left unmatched. CDR1 LGHDT and CDR2 YNNKEL come from the germline V gene (reference sequence).

The J gene is TRBJ2-2, the V gene TRBV3-1 (or the pseudogene TRBV3-2); 7 positions match TRBD2. This clonotype originated in a woman between 50 and 59 years old who had recovered from COVID-19. Sequenced sample: PBMCs or T cells enriched from blood (not recorded which). The CDR3: CASSRRASGLNTGELFF. The CDR3 coding sequence is TGTGCCAGCAGCCGGCGGGCTAGCGGCCTAAACACCGGGGAGCTGTTTTTT.